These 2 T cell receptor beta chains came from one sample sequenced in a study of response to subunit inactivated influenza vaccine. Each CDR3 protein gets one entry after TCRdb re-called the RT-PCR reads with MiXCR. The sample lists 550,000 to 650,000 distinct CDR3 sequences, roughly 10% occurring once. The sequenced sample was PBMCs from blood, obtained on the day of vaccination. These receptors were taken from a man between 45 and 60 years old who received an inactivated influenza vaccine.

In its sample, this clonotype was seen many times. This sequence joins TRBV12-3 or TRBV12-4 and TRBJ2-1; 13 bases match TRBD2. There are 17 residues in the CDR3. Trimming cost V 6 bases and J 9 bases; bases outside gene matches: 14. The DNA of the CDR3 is TGTGCCAGCAGCCGACGGACTAGCGGGAGCCGGTGGGGTGAGCAGTTCTTC. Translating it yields CASSRRTSGSRWGEQFF.

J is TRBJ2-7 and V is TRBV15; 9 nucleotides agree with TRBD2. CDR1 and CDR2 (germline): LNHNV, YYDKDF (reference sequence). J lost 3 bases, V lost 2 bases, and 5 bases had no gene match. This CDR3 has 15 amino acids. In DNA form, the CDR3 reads TGTGCCACCAGCAGAAGGCGGGGGGGCCTCTACGAGCAGTACTTC. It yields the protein CATSRRRGGLYEQYF.